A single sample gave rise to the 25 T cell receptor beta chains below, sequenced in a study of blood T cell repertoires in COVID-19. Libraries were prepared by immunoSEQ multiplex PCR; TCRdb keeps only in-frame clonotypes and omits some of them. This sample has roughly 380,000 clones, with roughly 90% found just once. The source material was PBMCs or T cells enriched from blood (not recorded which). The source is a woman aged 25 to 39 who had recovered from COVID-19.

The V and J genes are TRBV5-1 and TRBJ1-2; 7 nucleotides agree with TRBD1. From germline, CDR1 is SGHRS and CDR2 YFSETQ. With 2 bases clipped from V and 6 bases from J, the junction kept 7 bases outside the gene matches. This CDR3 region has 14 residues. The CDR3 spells CASSFDRVGDGYTF. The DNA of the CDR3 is TGCGCCAGCAGCTTTGACAGGGTTGGTGATGGCTACACCTTC.

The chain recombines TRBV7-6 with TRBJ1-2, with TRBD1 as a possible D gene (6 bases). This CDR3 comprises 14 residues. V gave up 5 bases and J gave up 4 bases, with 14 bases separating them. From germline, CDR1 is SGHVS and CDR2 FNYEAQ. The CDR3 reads CASSLRQDGYGYTF. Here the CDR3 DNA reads TGTGCCAGCAGCCTACGACAGGACGGCTATGGCTACACCTTC.

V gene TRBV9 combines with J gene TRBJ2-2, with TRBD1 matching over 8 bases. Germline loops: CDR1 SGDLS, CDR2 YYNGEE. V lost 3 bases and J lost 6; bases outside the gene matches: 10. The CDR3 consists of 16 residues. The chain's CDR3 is CASSERTGLSAGELFF. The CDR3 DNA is TGTGCCAGCAGCGAGAGGACAGGGCTATCGGCCGGGGAGCTGTTTTTT. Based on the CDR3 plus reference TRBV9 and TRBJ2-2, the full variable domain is DSGVTQTPKHLITATGQRVTLRCSPRSGDLSVYWYQQSLDQGLQFLIQYYNGEERAKGNILERFSAQQFPDLHSELNLSSLELGDSALYFCASSERTGLSAGELFFGEGSRLTVL.

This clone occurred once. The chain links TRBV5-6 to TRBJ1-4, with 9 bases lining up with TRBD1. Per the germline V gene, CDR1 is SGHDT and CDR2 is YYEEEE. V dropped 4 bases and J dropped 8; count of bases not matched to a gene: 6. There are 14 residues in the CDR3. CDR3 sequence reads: CASSPGQGEEKLFF. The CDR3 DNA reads TGTGCCAGCAGCCCGGGACAGGGAGAAGAAAAACTGTTTTTT.

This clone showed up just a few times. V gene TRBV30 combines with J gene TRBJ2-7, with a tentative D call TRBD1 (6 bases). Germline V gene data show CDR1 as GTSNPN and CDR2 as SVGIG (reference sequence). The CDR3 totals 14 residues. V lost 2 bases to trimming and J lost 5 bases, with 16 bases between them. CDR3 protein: CAWSQQGIGDEQYF. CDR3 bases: TGTGCCTGGAGTCAACAGGGAATCGGCGACGAGCAGTACTTC.

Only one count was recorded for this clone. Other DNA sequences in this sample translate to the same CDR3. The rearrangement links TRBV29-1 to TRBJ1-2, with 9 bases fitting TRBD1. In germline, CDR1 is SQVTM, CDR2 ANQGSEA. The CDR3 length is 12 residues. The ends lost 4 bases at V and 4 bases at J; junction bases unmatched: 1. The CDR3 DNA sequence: TGCAGCGTTGGGGGACAGGGCTATGGCTACACCTTC. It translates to CSVGGQGYGYTF.

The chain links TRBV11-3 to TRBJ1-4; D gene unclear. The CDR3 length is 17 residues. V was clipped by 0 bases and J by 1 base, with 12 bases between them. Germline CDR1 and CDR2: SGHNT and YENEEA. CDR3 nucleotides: TGTGCCAGCAGCTTAGATGTGATTATCGGAACTAATGAAAAACTGTTTTTT. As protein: CASSLDVIIGTNEKLFF.

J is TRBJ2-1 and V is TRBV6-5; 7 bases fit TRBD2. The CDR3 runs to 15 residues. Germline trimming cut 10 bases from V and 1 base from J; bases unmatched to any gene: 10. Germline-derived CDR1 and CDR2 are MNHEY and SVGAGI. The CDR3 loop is CATVPERGSYNEQFF. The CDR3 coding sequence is TGTGCCACCGTGCCGGAGCGGGGTTCCTACAATGAGCAGTTCTTC.

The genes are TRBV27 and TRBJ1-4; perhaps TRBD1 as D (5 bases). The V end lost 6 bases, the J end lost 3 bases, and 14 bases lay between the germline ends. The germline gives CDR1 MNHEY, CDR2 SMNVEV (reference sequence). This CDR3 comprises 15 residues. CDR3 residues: CASSFLGGSNEKLFF. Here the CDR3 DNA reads TGTGCCAGCAGCTTCCTGGGGGGGTCTAATGAAAAACTGTTTTTT. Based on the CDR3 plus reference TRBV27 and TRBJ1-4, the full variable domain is EAQVTQNPRYLITVTGKKLTVTCSQNMNHEYMSWYRQDPGLGLRQIYYSMNVEVTDKGDVPEGYKVSRKEKRNFPLILESPSPNQTSLYFCASSFLGGSNEKLFFGSGTQLSVL.

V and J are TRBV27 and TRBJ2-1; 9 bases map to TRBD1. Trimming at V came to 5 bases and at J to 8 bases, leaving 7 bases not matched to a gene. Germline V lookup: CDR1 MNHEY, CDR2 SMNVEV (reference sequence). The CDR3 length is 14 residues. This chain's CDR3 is CASSIGTGIHEQFF. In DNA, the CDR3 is TGTGCCAGCAGTATCGGGACAGGGATCCATGAGCAGTTCTTC.

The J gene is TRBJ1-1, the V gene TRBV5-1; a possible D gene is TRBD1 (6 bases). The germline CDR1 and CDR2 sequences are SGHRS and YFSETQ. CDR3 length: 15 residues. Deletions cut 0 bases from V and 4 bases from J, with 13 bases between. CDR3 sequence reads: CASSLVSGAGTEAFF. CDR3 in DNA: TGCGCCAGCAGCTTGGTGTCAGGGGCGGGCACTGAAGCTTTCTTT.

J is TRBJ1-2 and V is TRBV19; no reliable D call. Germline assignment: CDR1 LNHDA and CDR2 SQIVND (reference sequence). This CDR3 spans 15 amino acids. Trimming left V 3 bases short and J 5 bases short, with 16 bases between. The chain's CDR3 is CASSIGRPRIYGYTF. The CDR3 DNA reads TGTGCCAGTAGTATCGGCCGACCGCGGATATATGGCTACACCTTC.

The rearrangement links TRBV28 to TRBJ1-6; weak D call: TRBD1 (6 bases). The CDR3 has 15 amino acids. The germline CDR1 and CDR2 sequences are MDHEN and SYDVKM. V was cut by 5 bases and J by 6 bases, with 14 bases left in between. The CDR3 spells CASSLPQGSNSPLHF. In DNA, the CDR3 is TGTGCCAGCAGTCTACCGCAGGGGTCTAATTCACCCCTCCACTTT.

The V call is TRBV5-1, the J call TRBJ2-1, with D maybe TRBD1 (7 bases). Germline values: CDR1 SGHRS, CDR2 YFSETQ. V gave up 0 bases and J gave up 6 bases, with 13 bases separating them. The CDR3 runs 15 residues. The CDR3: CASSLVQGGINEQFF. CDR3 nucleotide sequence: TGCGCCAGCAGCTTGGTCCAGGGGGGTATCAATGAGCAGTTCTTC.

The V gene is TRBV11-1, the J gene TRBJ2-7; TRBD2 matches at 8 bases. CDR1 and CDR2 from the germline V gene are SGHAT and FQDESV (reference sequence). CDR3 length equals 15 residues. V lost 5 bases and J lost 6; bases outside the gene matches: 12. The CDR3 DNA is TGTGCCAGCAGCCGGGCCTGGACTAGCTTGGGCGAGCAGTACTTC. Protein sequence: CASSRAWTSLGEQYF. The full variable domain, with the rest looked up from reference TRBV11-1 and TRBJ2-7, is EAEVAQSPRYKITEKSQAVAFWCDPISGHATLYWYRQILGQGPELLVQFQDESVVDDSQLPKDRFSAERLKGVDSTLKIQPAELGDSAMYLCASSRAWTSLGEQYFGPGTRLTVT.

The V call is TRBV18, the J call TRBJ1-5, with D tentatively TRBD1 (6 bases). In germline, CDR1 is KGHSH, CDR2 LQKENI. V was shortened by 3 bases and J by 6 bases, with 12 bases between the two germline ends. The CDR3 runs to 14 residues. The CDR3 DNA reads TGTGCCAGCTCACCGGATCAACAGGGTCAGCCCCAGCATTTT. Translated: CASSPDQQGQPQHF.

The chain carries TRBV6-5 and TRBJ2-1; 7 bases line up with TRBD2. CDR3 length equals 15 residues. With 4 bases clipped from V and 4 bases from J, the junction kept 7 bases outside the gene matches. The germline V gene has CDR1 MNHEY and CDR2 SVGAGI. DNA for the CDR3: TGTGCCAGCAGTTTTAGCGGGCCTAAATACAATGAGCAGTTCTTC. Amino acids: CASSFSGPKYNEQFF.

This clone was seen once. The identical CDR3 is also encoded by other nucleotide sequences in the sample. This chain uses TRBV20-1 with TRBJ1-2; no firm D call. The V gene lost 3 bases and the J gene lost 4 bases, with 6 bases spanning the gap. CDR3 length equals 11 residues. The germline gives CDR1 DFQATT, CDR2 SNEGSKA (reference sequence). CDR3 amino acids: CSARAGYGYTF. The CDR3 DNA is TGCAGTGCTAGGGCGGGCTATGGCTACACCTTC.

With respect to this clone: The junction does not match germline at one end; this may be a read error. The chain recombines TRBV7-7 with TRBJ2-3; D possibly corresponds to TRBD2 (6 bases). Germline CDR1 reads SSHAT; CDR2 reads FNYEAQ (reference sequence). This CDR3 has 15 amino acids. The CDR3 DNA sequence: TGTGCTAGCAGCTTAGCGGTGGGAGTGGAAGCTACGCAGTATTTT. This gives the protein CASSLAVGVEATQYF. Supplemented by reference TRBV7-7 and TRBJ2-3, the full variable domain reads GAGVSQSPRYKVTKRGQDVTLRCDPISSHATLYWYQQALGQGPEFLTYFNYEAQPDKSGLPSDRFSAERPEGSISTLTIQRTEQRDSAMYRCASSLAVGVEATQYFGPGTRLTVL.

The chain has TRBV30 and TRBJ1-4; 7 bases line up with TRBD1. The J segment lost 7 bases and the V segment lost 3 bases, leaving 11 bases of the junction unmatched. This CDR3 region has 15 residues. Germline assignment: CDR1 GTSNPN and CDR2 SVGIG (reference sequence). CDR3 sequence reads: CAWSSKQGRVEKLFF. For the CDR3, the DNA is TGTGCCTGGAGCTCAAAACAGGGGCGGGTTGAAAAACTGTTTTTT.

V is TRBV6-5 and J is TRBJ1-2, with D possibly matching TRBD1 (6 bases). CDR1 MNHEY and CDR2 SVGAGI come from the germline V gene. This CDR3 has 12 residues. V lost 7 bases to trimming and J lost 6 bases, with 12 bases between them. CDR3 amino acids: CASTGEGNGYTF. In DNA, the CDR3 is TGTGCCAGCACAGGGGAGGGGAATGGCTACACCTTC.

In DNA, the CDR3 is TGCGCCAGCAGTGCATCCGATAGGGGTTATTCACCCCTCCACTTT. Translation gives CASSASDRGYSPLHF. The rearrangement links TRBV10-1 to TRBJ1-6, with a tentative D call TRBD1 (5 bases). Per the germline V gene, CDR1 is WNHNN and CDR2 is SYGVQD (reference sequence). V was pared by 4 bases and J by 8 bases, with 15 bases between. CDR3 size: 15 residues.

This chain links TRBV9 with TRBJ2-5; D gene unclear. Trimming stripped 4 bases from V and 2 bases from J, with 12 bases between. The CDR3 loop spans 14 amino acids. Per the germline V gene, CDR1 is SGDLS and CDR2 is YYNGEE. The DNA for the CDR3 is TGTGCCAGCAGCCCGGAGTCGGCGCAAGAGACCCAGTACTTC. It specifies CASSPESAQETQYF.

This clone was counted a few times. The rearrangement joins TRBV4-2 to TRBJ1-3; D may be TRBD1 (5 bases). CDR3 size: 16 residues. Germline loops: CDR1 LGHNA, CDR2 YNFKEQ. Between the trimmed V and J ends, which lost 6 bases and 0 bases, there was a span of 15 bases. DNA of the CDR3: TGTGCCAGCAGTCGACAGCTAGCGTACTCTGGAAACACCATATATTTT. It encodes CASSRQLAYSGNTIYF.

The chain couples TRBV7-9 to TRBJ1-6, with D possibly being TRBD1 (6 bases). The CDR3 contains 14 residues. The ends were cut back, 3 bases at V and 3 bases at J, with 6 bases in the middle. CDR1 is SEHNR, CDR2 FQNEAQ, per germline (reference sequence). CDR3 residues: CASSLGHYNSPLHF. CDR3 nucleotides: TGTGCCAGCAGCTTGGGACACTATAATTCACCCCTCCACTTT.